This T cell receptor beta chain stems from a study of cytomegalovirus exposure and HLA in healthy donors (dated by TCRdb to 2016 to 2017). Looking at the study overall: An earlier analysis of roughly 500 of the donors reported 276 Gb of sequence data and 100 million to 130 million unique TCR beta sequences from roughly 180 million T cells. About 320 gigabases of sequencing data and tens of millions of unique TCR sequences were included in an early release covering 550 to 800 HLA-typed donors. The genetic ancestry cluster associated with self-reported Caucasian donors included roughly four fifths of the roughly 400 genotyped donors. The study aimed to test whether signatures of past pathogen exposure could be identified by cataloging public T cell receptors. Using immunosequencing, the study profiled T cell repertoires from 500 to 800 subjects and related those repertoires to cytomegalovirus serostatus. Along with the 666-subject first cohort, a separate validation cohort of over a hundred different subjects was used. The study combined high-throughput TCR immunosequencing, statistical association of individual TCRs with disease status, and machine learning to predict cytomegalovirus infection status. To study patterns of TCR occurrence, a later analysis re-analyzed previously published TCR beta repertoires from 666 donors and added high-resolution HLA genotyping. In the later analysis, no new phenotypic data were used to find candidate immune exposures; instead, reliance was placed on TCR beta sequences and their occurrence across donors. An earlier analysis of a few hundred of the donors applied high-throughput TCR beta sequencing to assess whether each TCR beta V gene segment acted as functional or pseudogenic. Alongside the repertoire data, information on donor age, sex, ethnicity and CMV serostatus was compiled. A later genetic analysis used genome-wide SNP genotypes for about 60% of the 666 donors, treating that subset as a discovery cohort. Every discovery cohort repertoire had been produced on one sequencing platform. HLA typing included class I and class II loci at four-digit resolution. Typing coverage varied by locus: roughly 629-640 donors for A, B, C, DRB1 and DQB1; 500 to 550 for DQA1; more than 600 for DPA1; roughly 470 for DPB1. Because of strong linkage in the cohort, 4 to 6 DR-DQ haplotypes were treated as single units for association and clustering. Among 300 to 500 genotyped donors of the cohort, an average of about 240,000 unique TCR beta nucleotide sequences was sequenced per donor, of which about 19% were non-productive.

The paper's findings and limits, for the study overall: Linkage disequilibrium might explain the correlated functional status among segregating V segments, but an unknown experimental factor could not be ruled out. The 87-base-pair reads could not distinguish some IMGT-functional V segments, including TRBV6-2 and TRBV6-3, so those segments were excluded. A group of highly shared sequence variants was considered likely to be a technical artifact of the sequencing pipeline. A later genetic analysis reported fewer N-insertions in productive TCRs among donors in an Asian-associated ancestry cluster than the 666-donor mean. In an earlier analysis of a few hundred of the donors, most TCR beta V segments were observed in productive rearrangements about 90% or about 30% of the time, broadly matching IMGT annotations. Specific HLA alleles were associated with around 18,000 TCR beta sequences at a false discovery rate of 0.05 in a later analysis. Because HLA typing was missing for some donors at each locus, association tests included only the typed subset. Strong co-occurrence of HLA alleles, especially DR and DQ, made assigning TCR associations to individual alleles difficult. In vitro tests confirmed that a few of the cytomegalovirus-associated TCR beta chains recognize cytomegalovirus antigens. A total of 150 to 200 TCR beta chains were listed by the study as associated with cytomegalovirus. A later genetic analysis associated a missense DCLRE1C variant with V-gene and J-gene trimming of TCR beta chains, and an independent cohort replicated the association. A further reported finding was that TCR beta sequences accurately predicted the HLA-A and HLA-B alleles for most subjects in the first cohort. In a later analysis, TCR association rates were found to vary across HLA loci, with the most associated TCRs seen for DRB1 alleles and the fewest for HLA-C alleles. A later analysis reported that several top co-occurrence clusters appeared linked to parvovirus B19, influenza, CMV and Epstein-Barr virus. CMV serostatus was the only immune exposure information available for the cohort. Because counts were too low, seventeen rarely observed V segments, including chromosome 9 orphons, were left out of the earlier analysis of a few hundred of the donors. This cohort had only TCR beta chains sequenced, and the lack of alpha or paired-chain data limited which features could be detected. Most CMV-associated TCR beta chains appeared to be HLA-restricted in a later analysis, and the HLA associations seemed to be driven largely by CMV exposure. In a later analysis, HLA-associated TCR beta chains showed more clonal expansion and lower generation probabilities than non-associated chains that were equally common. Presence/absence analyses assumed roughly uniform sequencing depth across donors, an assumption that may not hold. It was suggested by the authors that the approach could potentially be generalized to other disease states and immunological phenotypes. The classifier was reported to diagnose cytomegalovirus status with high specificity and sensitivity in both the original cohort and the validation cohort. Most TCR sequences were observed very rarely across donors, whereas some public TCRs were present in many individuals.

Worth noting for this clone: Its binding antigen is unknown. Base qualities are not recorded, but no much larger clone differs from it by a single base.

The cohort consisted of 650 to 700 healthy bone marrow donors. Cohort members were all nominally healthy when sampled, although unrecorded immune exposures were likely present. The donor was CMV seropositive and was included in the group of approximately 310 seropositive cohort members. Each donor provided a peripheral blood sample, and peripheral blood mononuclear cells were used for TCR beta sequencing. Genomic DNA was extracted from the blood cell samples with the Qiagen DNeasy Blood Extraction Kit. From cysteine to phenylalanine, the CDR3 is 15 amino acids long. Only CDR3 DNA is held: 45 bases, read in frame from base 1. V and J are truncated by 5 bases and 0 bases respectively, leaving an intervening sequence of 15 bases. The germline V gene encodes CDR1 GTSNPN and CDR2 SVGIG (reference sequence). The receptor library was made with the immunoSEQ multiplex PCR assay. The multiplex PCR relied on a mix of 60 forward primers for TCR Vbeta segments and 13 reverse primers for TCR Jbeta segments. The CDR3 region of rearranged TCR beta genes was amplified from genomic DNA by a multiplex PCR assay. The amplified TCR beta libraries were sequenced on the Illumina HiSeq System as 87-base-pair reads. In the paper's pipeline: A later analysis tallied approximately 87 million unique TCR beta chains across the 666 repertoires, and approximately 9.9 million of those chains were shared by two or more donors. A nearest-neighbor algorithm error-corrected the raw reads and collapsed the reads into unique sequences, merging closely related sequences to remove PCR and sequencing errors. Alignment of CDR3 sequences to IMGT reference sequences was used to assign V, D and J gene segments. For a sequence to be retained, a match of at least six nucleotides to both a V gene segment and a J gene segment was required. Rearrangements were called productive when the CDR3 lacked stop codons and stayed in frame with V and J; all others were non-productive. CDR3 was defined by IMGT convention, running from the second conserved V-encoded cysteine to the conserved J-encoded phenylalanine. The earlier analysis of fewer than 700 of the donors excluded sequences that lacked an unambiguous match to a single V gene segment. In an earlier analysis of roughly 500 of the donors, V segments were called functional above 56.7% productive rearrangements and were called segregating when the between-donor standard deviation exceeded 5%. A statistical classification framework was built for diagnosing cytomegalovirus status from the catalog of TCR beta chain sequences. In a later analysis, TCR nucleotide sequences were compared against IMGT/GENE-DB human TR gene sequences so that V and J genes could be assigned. In a later analysis, CDR3 sequences and most-parsimonious VDJ recombination scenarios were assigned using the TCRdist pipeline. In a later analysis, each TCR beta chain was defined by its CDR3 amino acid sequence together with its V-gene family, and reads lacking a unique V-gene family were excluded. A later analysis removed 600 or so highly shared, low-generation-probability nucleotide sequences to deal with suspected cross-contamination and a sequencing artifact. A later analysis calculated a clonal expansion index for each public chain from normalized within-repertoire ranks of inferred template counts. Generation probabilities in a later analysis came from a VDJ recombination model fitted to out-of-frame rearrangements, and those results were checked against IGoR. Hypergeometric tests were used in a later analysis to score TCR-TCR, TCR-HLA and TCR-CMV co-occurrence, with a repertoire-size bias correction applied to the TCR pairs. To estimate false discovery rates, a later analysis permuted the HLA or CMV assignments 20 times. In a later analysis, co-occurring TCRs were grouped using DBSCAN, with TCRdist sequence similarity added in when clustering inside HLA-allele-positive subsets. Repertoires with fewer than 30,000 or more than 120,000 public chains, plus five repertoires with anomalous nucleotide sharing, were excluded from co-occurrence clustering. Entries here come from immuneACCESS through TCRdb and include only in-frame sequences with V and J called. Some clones fail to appear in such tables; in the studies checked, an unresolved V gene covers under half of the shortfall, and the cause of the remainder is unknown. V, J and clone size are those of that table, while D and trimming were read from the DNA. This sample lists 180,000 or so clones; roughly four fifths were detected once. Roughly 5.2% of the sample lies in the top ten.

The sequenced sample was PBMCs. The TCR originated in a woman aged 18-35 years in good health and CMV-seropositive. The rearrangement joined TRBV30 to TRBJ2-3, with the D gene too uncertain to name. The sequenced DNA: TGTGCCTGGGCCAAACACTCGACTAGCACAGATACGCAGTATTTT. Translated, it reads CAWAKHSTSTDTQYF.